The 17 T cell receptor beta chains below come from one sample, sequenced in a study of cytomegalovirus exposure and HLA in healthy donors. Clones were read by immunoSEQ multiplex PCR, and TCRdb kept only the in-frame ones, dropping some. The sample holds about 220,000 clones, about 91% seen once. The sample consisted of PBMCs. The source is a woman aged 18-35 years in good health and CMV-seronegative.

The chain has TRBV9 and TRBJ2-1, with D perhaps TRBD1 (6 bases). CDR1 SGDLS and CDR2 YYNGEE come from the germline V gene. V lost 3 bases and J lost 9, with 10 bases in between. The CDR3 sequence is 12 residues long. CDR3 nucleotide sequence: TGTGCCAGCAGCGCTGCAGGGGCTGAGCAGTTCTTC. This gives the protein CASSAAGAEQFF. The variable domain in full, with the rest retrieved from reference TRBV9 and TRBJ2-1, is DSGVTQTPKHLITATGQRVTLRCSPRSGDLSVYWYQQSLDQGLQFLIQYYNGEERAKGNILERFSAQQFPDLHSELNLSSLELGDSALYFCASSAAGAEQFFGPGTRLTVL.

The CDR3 region is CASSQEGPAGEVSGRPPYEQYF. DNA for the CDR3: TGTGCCAGCAGCCAAGAAGGCCCGGCAGGGGAGGTGAGCGGGAGACCGCCCTACGAGCAGTACTTC. The chain is built from TRBV14 and TRBJ2-7, with TRBD2 matching 8 bases. The CDR3 has 22 residues. Looked up from germline, CDR1 is SGHDN and CDR2 is FVKESK. V shed 0 bases and J 2 bases; nucleotides not matched to a gene: 24.

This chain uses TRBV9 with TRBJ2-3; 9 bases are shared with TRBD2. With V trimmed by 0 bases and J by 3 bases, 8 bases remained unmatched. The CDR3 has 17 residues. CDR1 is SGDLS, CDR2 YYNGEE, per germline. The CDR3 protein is CASSVGGGLAGTDTQYF. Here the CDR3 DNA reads TGTGCCAGCAGCGTAGGCGGGGGTCTAGCGGGAACAGATACGCAGTATTTT.

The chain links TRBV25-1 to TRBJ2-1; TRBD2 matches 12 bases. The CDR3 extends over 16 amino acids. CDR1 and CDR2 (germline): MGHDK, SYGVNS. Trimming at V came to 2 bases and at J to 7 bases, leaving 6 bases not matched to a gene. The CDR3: CASSEMTSGRVNEQFF. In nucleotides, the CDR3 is TGTGCCAGCAGTGAAATGACTAGCGGGAGAGTTAATGAGCAGTTCTTC.

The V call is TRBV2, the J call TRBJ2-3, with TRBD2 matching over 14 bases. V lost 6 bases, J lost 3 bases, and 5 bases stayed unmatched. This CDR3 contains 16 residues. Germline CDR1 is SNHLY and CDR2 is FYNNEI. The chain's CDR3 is CASRPGLAGVTDTQYF. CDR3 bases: TGTGCCAGCAGGCCGGGACTAGCGGGAGTAACAGATACGCAGTATTTT.

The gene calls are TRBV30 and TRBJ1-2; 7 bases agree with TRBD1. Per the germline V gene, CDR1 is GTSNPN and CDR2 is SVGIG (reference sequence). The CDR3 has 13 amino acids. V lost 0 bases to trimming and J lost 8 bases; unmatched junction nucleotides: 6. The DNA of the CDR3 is TGTGCCTGGAGTGTACAGGGGCCATTCGGCTACACCTTC. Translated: CAWSVQGPFGYTF.

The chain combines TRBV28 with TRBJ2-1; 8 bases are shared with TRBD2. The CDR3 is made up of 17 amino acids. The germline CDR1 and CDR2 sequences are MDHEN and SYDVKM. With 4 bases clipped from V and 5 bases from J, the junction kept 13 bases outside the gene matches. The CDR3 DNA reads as TGTGCCAGCAGTTCCCCTTTGGGAGCGGGGGCCCACAATGAGCAGTTCTTC. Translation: CASSSPLGAGAHNEQFF. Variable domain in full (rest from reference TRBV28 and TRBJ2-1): DVKVTQSSRYLVKRTGEKVFLECVQDMDHENMFWYRQDPGLGLRLIYFSYDVKMKEKGDIPEGYSVSREKKERFSLILESASTNQTSMYLCASSSPLGAGAHNEQFFGPGTRLTVL.

The CDR3 nucleotides read TGTGCCAGCTCACCACGCACCGGGACAGCAGCTCCAACCTACGAGCAGTACTTC. Translation: CASSPRTGTAAPTYEQYF. This chain connects TRBV18 to TRBJ2-7, with 7 positions matching TRBD1. CDR1 is KGHSH and CDR2 is LQKENI in the germline V gene. J lost 2 bases, V lost 1 base, and 14 bases had no gene match. This CDR3 region has 18 residues.

CDR3 protein: CASSLGGTAIQETQYF. CDR3 DNA sequence: TGTGCCAGCAGCTTAGGGGGGACAGCCATCCAAGAGACCCAGTACTTC. The chain links TRBV11-2 to TRBJ2-5; 7 bases align to TRBD1. The CDR3 consists of 16 residues. The germline V gene encodes CDR1 SGHAT and CDR2 FQNNGV. Trimming took 1 base from V and 1 from J; bases not matched to a gene: 6.

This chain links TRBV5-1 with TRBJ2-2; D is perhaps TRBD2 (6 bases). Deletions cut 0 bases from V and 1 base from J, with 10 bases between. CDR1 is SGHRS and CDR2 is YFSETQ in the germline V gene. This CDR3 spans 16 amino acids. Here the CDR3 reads CASSLGRGRNTGELFF. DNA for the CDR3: TGCGCCAGCAGCTTGGGTCGGGGGAGGAACACCGGGGAGCTGTTTTTT.

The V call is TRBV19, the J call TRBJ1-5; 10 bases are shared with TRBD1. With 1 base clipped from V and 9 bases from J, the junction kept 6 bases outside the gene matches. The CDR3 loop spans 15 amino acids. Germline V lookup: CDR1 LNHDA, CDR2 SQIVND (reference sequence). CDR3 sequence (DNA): TGTGCCAGTAGTATAGGGCGGACAGGGGGTCGGCCCCAGCATTTT. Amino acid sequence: CASSIGRTGGRPQHF.

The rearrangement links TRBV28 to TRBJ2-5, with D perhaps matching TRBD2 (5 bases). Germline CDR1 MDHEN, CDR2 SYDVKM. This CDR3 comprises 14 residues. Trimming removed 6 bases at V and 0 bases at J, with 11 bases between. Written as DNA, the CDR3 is TGTGCCAGCAGCCCGACTACCTACCAAGAGACCCAGTACTTC. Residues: CASSPTTYQETQYF.

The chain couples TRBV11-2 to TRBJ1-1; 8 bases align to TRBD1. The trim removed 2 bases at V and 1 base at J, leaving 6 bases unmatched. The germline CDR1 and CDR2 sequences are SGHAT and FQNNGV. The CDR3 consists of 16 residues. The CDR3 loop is CASSLRWTGKNTEAFF. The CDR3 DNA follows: TGTGCCAGCAGCTTAAGGTGGACAGGGAAGAACACTGAAGCTTTCTTT.

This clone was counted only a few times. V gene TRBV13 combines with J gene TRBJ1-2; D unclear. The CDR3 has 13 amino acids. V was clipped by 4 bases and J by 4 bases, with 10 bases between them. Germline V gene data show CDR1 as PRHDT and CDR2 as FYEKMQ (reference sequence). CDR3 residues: CASSYGEPYGYTF. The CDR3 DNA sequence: TGTGCCAGCAGCTATGGAGAGCCCTATGGCTACACCTTC.

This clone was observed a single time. CDR3 amino acids: CASSPGTRFGADTQYF. For the CDR3, the DNA is TGTGCCAGCAGCCCCGGGACTAGATTCGGGGCAGATACGCAGTATTTT. V gene TRBV7-3 combines with J gene TRBJ2-3, with TRBD2 matching over 8 bases. This CDR3 contains 16 residues. Trimming cost V 5 bases and J 4 bases; bases outside gene matches: 11. Germline CDR1 and CDR2: SGHTA and FQGTGA.

The CDR3 protein is CASSLDLEETQYF. CDR3 DNA sequence: TGCGCCAGCAGCTTGGATCTCGAAGAGACCCAGTACTTC. J is TRBJ2-5 and V is TRBV5-1; no clear D gene. Germline assignment: CDR1 SGHRS and CDR2 YFSETQ. V was trimmed by 0 bases and J by 3 bases, leaving 6 bases between them. The CDR3 consists of 13 residues.

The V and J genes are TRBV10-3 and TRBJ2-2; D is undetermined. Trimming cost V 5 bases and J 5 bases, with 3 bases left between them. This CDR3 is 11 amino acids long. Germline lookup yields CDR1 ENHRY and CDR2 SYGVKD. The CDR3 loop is CAISYTGELFF. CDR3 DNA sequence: TGTGCCATCAGTTATACCGGGGAGCTGTTTTTT.